The 15 T cell receptor beta chains presented below share a single source sample, sequenced in a study of technical replicates of blood from a few donors. TCRdb's copy holds only in-frame clones and misses some; the assay was immunoSEQ multiplex PCR. This sample has more than 60,000 clones; 95% occur once, and the top ten carry 0.25%. The specimen sequenced was T cells isolated from PBMCs. The source of these receptors is a human donor in good health.

V and J are TRBV20-1 and TRBJ2-4, with 8 bases matching TRBD1. V dropped 5 bases and J dropped 6; count of bases not matched to a gene: 0. Germline assignment: CDR1 DFQATT and CDR2 SNEGSKA (reference sequence). This CDR3 spans 11 amino acids. Here the CDR3 reads CSAGTGNIQYF. In DNA, the CDR3 is TGCAGTGCTGGGACAGGAAACATTCAGTACTTC.

The CDR3 nucleotides are TGCGCCAGCACAAAAGTCGGGACAGGTGGGGCCAACGTCCTGACTTTC. It specifies CASTKVGTGGANVLTF. The chain combines TRBV5-1 with TRBJ2-6, with 8 bases that match TRBD1. The V and J ends lost 6 bases and 3 bases, in that order; junction bases with no gene match: 8. This CDR3 region has 16 residues. Germline V gene sequence: CDR1 SGHRS, CDR2 YFSETQ.

The CDR3 nucleotides read TGTGCCAGCTCCCTAAGCGGGGGGTTCAACACCGGGGAGCTGTTTTTT. This gives the protein CASSLSGGFNTGELFF. This chain joins TRBV18 and TRBJ2-2, with 9 nucleotides matching TRBD2. V was clipped by 6 bases and J by 2 bases; unmatched bases: 7. Germline CDR1 reads KGHSH; CDR2 reads LQKENI. The CDR3 runs 16 residues.

V usage is TRBV4-1 and J usage is TRBJ2-2; D is perhaps TRBD1 (6 bases). Germline V gene lookup returns CDR1 MGHRA and CDR2 YSYEKL. Trimming left V 2 bases short and J 4 bases short, with 8 bases between. This CDR3 comprises 14 residues. The CDR3 DNA is TGCGCCAGCAGCCAACCGACAGGCACCGGGGAGCTGTTTTTT. It codes for CASSQPTGTGELFF.

The J gene is TRBJ1-2, the V gene TRBV9, with D unclear. The CDR3 covers 14 residues. CDR1 is SGDLS, CDR2 YYNGEE, per germline. V was cut by 0 bases and J by 0 bases, with 6 bases left in between. CDR3 sequence (DNA): TGTGCCAGCAGCGTAGGGAGGGCTAACTATGGCTACACCTTC. Amino acids: CASSVGRANYGYTF.

J is TRBJ1-1 and V is TRBV19; 11 nucleotides line up with TRBD1. Germline V lookup: CDR1 LNHDA, CDR2 SQIVND (reference sequence). This CDR3 spans 15 amino acids. J was trimmed by 6 bases and V by 9 bases; bases with no gene match: 12. This chain's CDR3 is CASHIVGQGASEAFF. The CDR3, as DNA: TGTGCCAGCCACATCGTCGGACAGGGGGCCTCTGAAGCTTTCTTT.

The chain employs TRBV13 and TRBJ2-2, with TRBD1 as a possible D gene (9 bases). The CDR3 sequence is 17 residues long. The V gene's germline CDR1 is PRHDT and CDR2 FYEKMQ (reference sequence). V lost 9 bases, J lost 1 base, and 21 bases lay in between. The CDR3, as DNA: TGTGCCAGTAGCGGGATCCCGGGACAGGGGAACACCGGGGAGCTGTTTTTT. Translating it yields CASSGIPGQGNTGELFF.

This clone was seen just once. V usage is TRBV4-1 and J usage is TRBJ2-7; D is undetermined. The CDR3 consists of 18 residues. The V gene lost 3 bases and the J gene lost 2 bases, with 23 bases spanning the gap. Germline loops: CDR1 MGHRA, CDR2 YSYEKL. In nucleotides, the CDR3 is TGCGCCAGCAGCCAGACCACGAGGAAAACTGGAAACACCTACGAGCAGTACTTC. Its protein product is CASSQTTRKTGNTYEQYF.

This chain uses TRBV6-5 with TRBJ2-3, with TRBD2 identical over 8 bases. In germline, CDR1 is MNHEY, CDR2 SVGAGI. J lost 10 bases, V lost 4 bases, and 10 bases had no gene match. This CDR3 has 14 amino acids. The CDR3 DNA follows: TGTGCCAGCAGTTGGACTAGCAGTATCCCATCGCAGTATTTT. This translates into CASSWTSSIPSQYF.

This chain joins TRBV27 and TRBJ1-1; D not certain. Germline V gene data show CDR1 as MNHEY and CDR2 as SMNVEV (reference sequence). This CDR3 has 14 amino acids. Deletions cut 0 bases from V and 0 bases from J, with 5 bases between. CDR3 nucleotide sequence: TGTGCCAGCAGTTTATCGGGAGTGAACACTGAAGCTTTCTTT. Encoded protein: CASSLSGVNTEAFF.

The chain combines TRBV2 with TRBJ2-1; 11 positions match TRBD2. The CDR3 length is 15 residues. Unmatched junction bases numbered 6, after V lost 5 bases and J lost 6 bases. Germline V gene lookup returns CDR1 SNHLY and CDR2 FYNNEI. CDR3 amino acids: CASSLLAGEGNEQFF. As DNA, the CDR3 is TGTGCCAGCAGTCTACTAGCGGGAGAAGGCAATGAGCAGTTCTTC. Variable domain in full (rest from reference TRBV2 and TRBJ2-1): EPEVTQTPSHQVTQMGQEVILRCVPISNHLYFYWYRQILGQKVEFLVSFYNNEISEKSEIFDDQFSVERPDGSNFTLKIRSTKLEDSAMYFCASSLLAGEGNEQFFGPGTRLTVL.

The CDR3 DNA is TGCGCCAGCAGCTTGGCCGCAGGGGTAGGCACTGAAGCTTTCTTT. Translated: CASSLAAGVGTEAFF. The rearrangement uses TRBV5-1 and TRBJ1-1; a weak D match, TRBD1 (6 bases). V lost 0 bases to trimming and J lost 4 bases, with 13 bases between them. The CDR3 totals 15 residues. Germline V gives CDR1 SGHRS, CDR2 YFSETQ.

This chain links TRBV29-1 with TRBJ1-2; D remains ambiguous. Germline CDR1 SQVTM, CDR2 ANQGSEA. The V end was cut by 4 bases, the J end by 4 bases, with 19 bases between. The CDR3 has 15 residues. CDR3 sequence: CSVVLGGGAAYGYTF. The CDR3 region has the DNA TGCAGCGTTGTCTTAGGTGGAGGAGCGGCCTATGGCTACACCTTC.

V usage is TRBV4-1 and J usage is TRBJ2-1, with TRBD2 identical over 11 bases. CDR1 is MGHRA, CDR2 YSYEKL, per germline. V gave up 0 bases and J gave up 4 bases; unmatched junction bases: 5. The CDR3 is 17 amino acids. CDR3 sequence reads: CASSQEGLAGTYNEQFF. In DNA form, the CDR3 reads TGCGCCAGCAGCCAAGAAGGACTAGCGGGCACTTACAATGAGCAGTTCTTC.

This chain uses TRBV6-1 with TRBJ1-2; 8 nucleotides align to TRBD1. V shed 3 bases and J 7 bases; nucleotides not matched to a gene: 4. The CDR3 covers 13 residues. CDR1 is MNHNS and CDR2 is SASEGT in the germline V gene. The CDR3 DNA follows: TGTGCCAGCAGTGACCTTGACAGGGGTGGCTACACCTTC. This encodes CASSDLDRGGYTF.